Below, 18 T cell receptor beta chains from the same sample are listed, as sequenced in a study of blood T cell repertoires in COVID-19. Sequencing used immunoSEQ multiplex PCR; TCRdb keeps in-frame clones, though not all of them. The sample consists of roughly 330,000 clones, approximately 90% of them appearing once. Input material: peripheral blood. These receptors all come from a woman in her forties or fifties with active or convalescent COVID-19.

The J gene is TRBJ2-3, the V gene TRBV29-1; D remains ambiguous. The CDR3 loop spans 12 amino acids. Trimming shortened V by 6 bases and J by 2 bases, and 9 bases separated the two germline ends. CDR1 and CDR2 (germline): SQVTM, ANQGSEA. The CDR3, as DNA: TGCAGCGTAGAGATCAACACAGATACGCAGTATTTT. Protein: CSVEINTDTQYF.

The genes are TRBV28 and TRBJ1-6; D is unclear. The CDR3 covers 13 residues. V was clipped by 6 bases and J by 7 bases, with 10 bases between them. The germline gives CDR1 MDHEN, CDR2 SYDVKM. As DNA, the CDR3 is TGTGCCAGCAGACCTCCGGGAAATTCACCCCTCCACTTT. It yields the protein CASRPPGNSPLHF.

This chain uses TRBV7-3 with TRBJ2-1, with 9 bases lining up with TRBD2. The CDR3 is 18 residues long. J gave up 0 bases and V 2 bases, and 8 bases lay outside the gene matches. From germline, CDR1 is SGHTA and CDR2 FQGTGA. CDR3 in DNA: TGTGCCAGCAGCTTACTAGCGGGGTCCCCGGGCTCCTACAATGAGCAGTTCTTC. Amino acid sequence: CASSLLAGSPGSYNEQFF.

The chain links TRBV4-2 to TRBJ2-3, with D possibly being TRBD1 (5 bases). Trimming stripped 1 base from V and 6 bases from J, with 8 bases between. The CDR3 consists of 13 residues. Germline-derived CDR1 and CDR2 are LGHNA and YNFKEQ. CDR3 bases: TGTGCCAGCAGCCAAGTGAAGGGGGATACGCAGTATTTT. Translating gives CASSQVKGDTQYF.

The rearrangement uses TRBV19 and TRBJ1-6; tentatively, D is TRBD1 (5 bases). Trimming took off 0 bases at V and 10 bases at J, with 16 bases between the two ends. The CDR3 totals 16 residues. The germline V gene encodes CDR1 LNHDA and CDR2 SQIVND (reference sequence). The CDR3 loop reads CASSIDRQGGKSPLHF. The CDR3 DNA is TGTGCCAGTAGTATAGATCGGCAGGGAGGGAAATCACCCCTCCACTTT.

V is TRBV6-1 and J is TRBJ2-7; 7 bases line up with TRBD1. The CDR3 has 14 amino acids. Per germline, CDR1 MNHNS and CDR2 SASEGT. The trim removed 1 base at V and 3 bases at J, leaving 3 bases unmatched. CDR3 nucleotide sequence: TGTGCCAGCAGTGAAGTTGGACAGGTCTACGAGCAGTACTTC. Its translation is CASSEVGQVYEQYF.

The chain recombines TRBV10-3 with TRBJ1-5; 7 bases are shared with TRBD1. In germline, CDR1 is ENHRY, CDR2 SYGVKD. V lost 0 bases, J lost 5 bases, and 4 bases stayed unmatched. CDR3 length: 15 residues. The CDR3 bases are TGTGCCATCAGTGAGTCGGAGACAGGGCATCAGCCCCAGCATTTT. Protein sequence: CAISESETGHQPQHF.

The gene calls are TRBV6-2 or TRBV6-3 and TRBJ2-5; maybe TRBD1 (5 bases). The CDR3 spans 15 residues. Looked up from germline, CDR1 is MNHEY and CDR2 is SVGEGT. The ends were cut back, 0 bases at V and 0 bases at J, with 8 bases in the middle. The CDR3 is CASSYSTQDQETQYF. CDR3 sequence (DNA): TGTGCCAGCAGTTACTCAACACAGGACCAAGAGACCCAGTACTTC.

The count of this clone is one. The V and J genes are TRBV18 and TRBJ2-2, with no clear D. The CDR3 is made up of 15 amino acids. V shed 2 bases and J shed 0 bases, with 7 bases lying between them. CDR1 and CDR2 (germline): KGHSH, LQKENI. CDR3 nucleotide sequence: TGTGCCAGCTCACCAGTGCGATCGAACACCGGGGAGCTGTTTTTT. This codes for CASSPVRSNTGELFF. Using reference TRBV18 and TRBJ2-2 for the parts outside the CDR3, the full variable domain is NAGVMQNPRHLVRRRGQEARLRCSPMKGHSHVYWYRQLPEEGLKFMVYLQKENIIDESGMPKERFSAEFPKEGPSILRIQQVVRGDSAAYFCASSPVRSNTGELFFGEGSRLTVL.

In the case of this clone: At the DNA level, this CDR3 is encoded by other sequences in the same sample as well. The rearrangement joins TRBV27 to TRBJ1-2; TRBD1 matches 7 bases. This CDR3 region has 13 residues. Trimming at V came to 4 bases and at J to 2 bases, leaving 1 base not matched to a gene. Germline values: CDR1 MNHEY, CDR2 SMNVEV (reference sequence). CDR3 loop: CASSSTGNYGYTF. The CDR3 coding sequence is TGTGCCAGCAGTTCGACAGGGAACTATGGCTACACCTTC.

The chain recombines TRBV7-2 with TRBJ1-5; D remains unclear. Germline CDR1 SGHTA, CDR2 FQGNSA. Trimming pared 2 bases from V and 2 bases from J, leaving 7 bases between. The CDR3 has 14 amino acids. As DNA, the CDR3 is TGTGCCAGCAGCTTAAGTCGGGGCAATCAGCCCCAGCATTTT. Protein: CASSLSRGNQPQHF.

The chain has TRBV5-1 and TRBJ2-2, with D possibly matching TRBD2 (6 bases). The CDR3 has 16 residues. Germline CDR1 and CDR2: SGHRS and YFSETQ. The V and J ends lost 3 bases and 9 bases respectively, with 21 bases between them. CDR3 sequence reads: CASSSTGTPTARELFF. In nucleotides, the CDR3 is TGCGCCAGCAGCTCCACCGGGACTCCTACCGCCCGGGAGCTGTTTTTT.

The J gene is TRBJ2-2, the V gene TRBV18; 8 bases map to TRBD1. Germline CDR1 is KGHSH and CDR2 is LQKENI. CDR3 length: 17 amino acids. The trim removed 4 bases at V and 1 base at J, leaving 8 bases unmatched. Written as DNA, the CDR3 is TGTGCCAGCTCACAACCACTAGGGACAGGGAACACCGGGGAGCTGTTTTTT. Protein sequence: CASSQPLGTGNTGELFF.

The chain combines TRBV6-2 or TRBV6-3 with TRBJ2-2, with 7 bases lining up with TRBD1. With V trimmed by 6 bases and J by 5 bases, 9 bases remained unmatched. The CDR3 consists of 15 residues. CDR1 is MNHEY and CDR2 is SVGEGT in the germline V gene. CDR3 nucleotides: TGTGCCAGCAGCGACTCCAGGGGGTCGACCGGGGAGCTGTTTTTT. Protein product: CASSDSRGSTGELFF.

This chain joins TRBV24-1 and TRBJ2-5; TRBD1 is a possible D gene (5 bases). The CDR3 sequence is 14 residues long. Trimming shortened V by 4 bases and J by 4 bases, and 12 bases separated the two germline ends. Germline-derived CDR1 and CDR2 are KGHDR and SFDVKD. CDR3 sequence (DNA): TGTGCCACCAGTGACTCCGGCAGGGCAGAGACCCAGTACTTC. Its protein is CATSDSGRAETQYF.

This clone was counted a single time. The V call is TRBV10-3, the J call TRBJ2-5; 14 nucleotides line up with TRBD2. With 6 bases clipped from V and 5 bases from J, the junction kept 8 bases outside the gene matches. Germline V lookup: CDR1 ENHRY, CDR2 SYGVKD. The CDR3 is 16 amino acids. CDR3 sequence: CAISPGTSGGMETQYF. The CDR3, as DNA: TGTGCCATCAGCCCGGGGACTAGCGGGGGTATGGAGACCCAGTACTTC.

This clone was detected only once. The V gene is TRBV16, the J gene TRBJ1-5; TRBD1 matches at 9 bases. Germline V CDR1 and CDR2: KGHSY, FQNENV. The CDR3 has 16 amino acids. V trimming: 5 bases; J trimming: 1 base; junction bases outside the gene matches: 6. The CDR3 nucleotides are TGTGCCAGCAGCGGCTGGGACAGGGTCAGCAATCAGCCCCAGCATTTT. Amino acids: CASSGWDRVSNQPQHF. Full variable domain (missing parts from reference TRBV16 and TRBJ1-5): GEEVAQTPKHLVRGEGQKAKLYCAPIKGHSYVFWYQQVLKNEFKFLISFQNENVFDETGMPKERFSAKCLPNSPCSLEIQATKLEDSAVYFCASSGWDRVSNQPQHFGDGTRLSIL.

The V call is TRBV6-1, the J call TRBJ2-1; 9 nucleotides line up with TRBD2. Germline lookup yields CDR1 MNHNS and CDR2 SASEGT. This CDR3 has 12 residues. V gave up 2 bases and J gave up 13 bases; unmatched junction bases: 3. The CDR3 DNA follows: TGTGCCAGCAGTGAACTAGCGGGAATACAGTTCTTC. Residues: CASSELAGIQFF.